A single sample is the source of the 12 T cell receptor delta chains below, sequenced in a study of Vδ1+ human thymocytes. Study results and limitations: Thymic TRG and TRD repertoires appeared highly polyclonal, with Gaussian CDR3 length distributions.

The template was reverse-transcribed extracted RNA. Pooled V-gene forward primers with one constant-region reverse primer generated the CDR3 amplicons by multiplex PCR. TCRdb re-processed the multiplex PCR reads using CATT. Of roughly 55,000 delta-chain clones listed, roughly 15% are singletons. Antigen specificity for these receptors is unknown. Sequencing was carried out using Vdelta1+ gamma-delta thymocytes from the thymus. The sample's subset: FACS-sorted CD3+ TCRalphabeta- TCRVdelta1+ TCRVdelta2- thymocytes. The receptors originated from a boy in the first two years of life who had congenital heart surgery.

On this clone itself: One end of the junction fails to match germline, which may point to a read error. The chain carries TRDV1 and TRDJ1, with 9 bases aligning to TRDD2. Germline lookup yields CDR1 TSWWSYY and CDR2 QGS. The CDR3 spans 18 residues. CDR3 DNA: TGTGCTCATGGGCCGACTCGGCCTTCCTACGGATATACCGGCAAACTCATCTTT. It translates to CAHGPTRPSYGYTGKLIF.

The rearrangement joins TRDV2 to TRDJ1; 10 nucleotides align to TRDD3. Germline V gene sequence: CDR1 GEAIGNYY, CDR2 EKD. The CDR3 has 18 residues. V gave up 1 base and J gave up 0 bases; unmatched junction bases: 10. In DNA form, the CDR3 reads TGTGCCTGTGACACAACGTACTGGGGGATCCCGTACACCGATAAACTCATCTTT. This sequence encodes CACDTTYWGIPYTDKLIF.

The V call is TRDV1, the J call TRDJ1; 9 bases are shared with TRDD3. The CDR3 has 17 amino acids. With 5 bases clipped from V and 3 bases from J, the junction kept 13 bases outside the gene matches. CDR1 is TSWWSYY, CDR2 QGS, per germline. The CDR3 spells CALGPKRSRGIPDKLIF. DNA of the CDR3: TGTGCTCTTGGGCCTAAACGTAGCCGGGGGATACCCGATAAACTCATCTTT.

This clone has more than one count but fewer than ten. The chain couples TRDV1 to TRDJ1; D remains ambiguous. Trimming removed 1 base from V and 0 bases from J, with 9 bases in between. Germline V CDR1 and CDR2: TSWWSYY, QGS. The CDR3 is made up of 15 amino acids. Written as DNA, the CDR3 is TGTGCTCTTGGGGAACCTCGGGCGAACACCGATAAACTCATCTTT. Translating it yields CALGEPRANTDKLIF.

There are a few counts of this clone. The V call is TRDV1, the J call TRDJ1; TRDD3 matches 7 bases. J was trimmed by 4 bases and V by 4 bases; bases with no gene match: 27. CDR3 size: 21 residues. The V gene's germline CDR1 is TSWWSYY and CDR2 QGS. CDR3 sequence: CALGAQPASWGSRGMCDKLIF. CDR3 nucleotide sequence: TGTGCTCTTGGGGCGCAGCCAGCGTCCTGGGGGTCCCGTGGTATGTGCGATAAACTCATCTTT.

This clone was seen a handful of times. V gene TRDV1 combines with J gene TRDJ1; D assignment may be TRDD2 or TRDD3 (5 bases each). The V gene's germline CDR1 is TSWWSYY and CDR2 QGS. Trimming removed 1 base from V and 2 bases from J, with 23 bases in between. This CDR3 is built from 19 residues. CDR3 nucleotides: TGTGCTCTTGGGGAACGTCCTATGTTCGTCCTGATGGGGACCGATAAACTCATCTTT. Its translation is CALGERPMFVLMGTDKLIF.

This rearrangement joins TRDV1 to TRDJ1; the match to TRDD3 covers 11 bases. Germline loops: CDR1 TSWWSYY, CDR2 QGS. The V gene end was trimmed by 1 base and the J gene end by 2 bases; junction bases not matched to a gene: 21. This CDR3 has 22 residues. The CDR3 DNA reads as TGTGCTCTTGGGGAACCCCCCACCCATCCCCCTGCTGGGGGATACAGTACCGATAAACTCATCTTT. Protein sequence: CALGEPPTHPPAGGYSTDKLIF.

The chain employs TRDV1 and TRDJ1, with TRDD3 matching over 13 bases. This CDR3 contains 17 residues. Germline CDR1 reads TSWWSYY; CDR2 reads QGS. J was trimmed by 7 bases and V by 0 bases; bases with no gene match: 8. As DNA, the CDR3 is TGTGCTCTTGGGGAACTTCATGTACTGGGGGATACGGCTAAACTCATCTTT. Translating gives CALGELHVLGDTAKLIF.

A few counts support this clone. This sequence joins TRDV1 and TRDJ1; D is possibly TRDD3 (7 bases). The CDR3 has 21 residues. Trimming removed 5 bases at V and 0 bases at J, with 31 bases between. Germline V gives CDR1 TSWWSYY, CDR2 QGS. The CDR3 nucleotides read TGTGCTCTTGGGCCGACTTCCTGTTTCACTGGGGATGAGGGTTACACCGATAAACTCATCTTT. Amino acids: CALGPTSCFTGDEGYTDKLIF.

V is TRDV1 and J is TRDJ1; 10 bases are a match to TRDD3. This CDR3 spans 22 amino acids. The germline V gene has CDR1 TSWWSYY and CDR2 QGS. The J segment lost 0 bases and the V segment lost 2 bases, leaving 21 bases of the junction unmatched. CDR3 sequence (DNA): TGTGCTCTTGGGGAATACCGGGGGATACGCTCCGTCCACCCAGGGCACACCGATAAACTCATCTTT. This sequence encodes CALGEYRGIRSVHPGHTDKLIF.

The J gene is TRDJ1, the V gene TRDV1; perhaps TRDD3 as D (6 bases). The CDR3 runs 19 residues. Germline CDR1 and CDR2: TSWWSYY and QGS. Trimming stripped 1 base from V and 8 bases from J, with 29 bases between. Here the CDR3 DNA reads TGTGCTCTTGGGGAACGGCCATCCCCCTGGGGTGGATATAAGGGGAAACTCATCTTT. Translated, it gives CALGERPSPWGGYKGKLIF.

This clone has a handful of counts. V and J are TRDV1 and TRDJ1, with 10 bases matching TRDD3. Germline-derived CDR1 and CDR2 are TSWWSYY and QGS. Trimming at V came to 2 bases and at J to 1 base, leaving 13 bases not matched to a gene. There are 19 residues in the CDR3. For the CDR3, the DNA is TGTGCTCTTGGGGAATCCTTCCGCCTGGGGGATATTATCACCGATAAACTCATCTTT. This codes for CALGESFRLGDIITDKLIF.